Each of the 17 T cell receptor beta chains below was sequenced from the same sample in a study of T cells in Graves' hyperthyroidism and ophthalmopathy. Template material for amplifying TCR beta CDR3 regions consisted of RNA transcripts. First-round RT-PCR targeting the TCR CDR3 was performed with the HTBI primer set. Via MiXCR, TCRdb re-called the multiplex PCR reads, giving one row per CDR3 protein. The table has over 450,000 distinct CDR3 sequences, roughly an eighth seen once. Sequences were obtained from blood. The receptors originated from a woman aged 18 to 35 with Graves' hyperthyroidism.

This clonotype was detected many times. The chain's CDR3 is CASSLGDSTDTQYF. The CDR3 DNA reads TGCGCCAGCAGCTTGGGGGACAGCACAGATACGCAGTATTTT. The chain combines TRBV5-1 with TRBJ2-3; possibly TRBD1 or TRBD2 for D (5 bases each). The CDR3 totals 14 residues. Trimming took 0 bases from V and 0 from J, leaving 5 bases between them. Germline V gives CDR1 SGHRS, CDR2 YFSETQ. The complete variable domain, with remaining parts taken from reference TRBV5-1 and TRBJ2-3, reads KAGVTQTPRYLIKTRGQQVTLSCSPISGHRSVSWYQQTPGQGLQFLFEYFSETQRNKGNFPGRFSGRQFSNSRSEMNVSTLELGDSALYLCASSLGDSTDTQYFGPGTRLTVL.

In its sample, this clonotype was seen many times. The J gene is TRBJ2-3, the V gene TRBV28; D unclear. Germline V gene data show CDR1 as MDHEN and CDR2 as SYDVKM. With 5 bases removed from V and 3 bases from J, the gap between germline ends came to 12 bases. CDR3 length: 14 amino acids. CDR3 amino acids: CASSPSPQTDTQYF. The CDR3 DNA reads TGTGCCAGCAGTCCATCCCCCCAGACAGATACGCAGTATTTT.

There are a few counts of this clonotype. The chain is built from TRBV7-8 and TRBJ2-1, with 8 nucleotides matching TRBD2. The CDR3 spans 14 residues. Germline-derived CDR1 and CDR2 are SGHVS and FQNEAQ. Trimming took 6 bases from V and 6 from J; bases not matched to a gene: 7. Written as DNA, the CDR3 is TGTGCCAGCAGTCCCTCACTAGCGGTCAATGAGCAGTTCTTC. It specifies CASSPSLAVNEQFF.

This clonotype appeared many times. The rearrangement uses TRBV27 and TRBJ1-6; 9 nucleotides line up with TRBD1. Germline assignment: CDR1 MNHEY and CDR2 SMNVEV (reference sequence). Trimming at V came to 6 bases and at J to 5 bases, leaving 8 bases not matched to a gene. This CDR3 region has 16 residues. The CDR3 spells CASRANRGPNNSPLHF. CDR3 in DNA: TGTGCCAGCAGGGCTAACAGGGGGCCTAATAATTCACCCCTCCACTTT.

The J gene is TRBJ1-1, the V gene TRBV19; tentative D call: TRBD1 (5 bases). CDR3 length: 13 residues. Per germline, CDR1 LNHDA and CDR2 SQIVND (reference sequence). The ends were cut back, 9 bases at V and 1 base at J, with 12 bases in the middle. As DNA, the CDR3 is TGTGCCAGCCGCAGGGCGGGGAACACTGAAGCTTTCTTT. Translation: CASRRAGNTEAFF.

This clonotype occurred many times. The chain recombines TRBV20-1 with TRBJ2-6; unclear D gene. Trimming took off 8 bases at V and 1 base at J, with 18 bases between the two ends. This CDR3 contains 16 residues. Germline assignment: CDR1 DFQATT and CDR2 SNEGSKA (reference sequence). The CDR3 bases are TGCAGTCCTTACTCCCCACTTAGTTCTGGGGCCAACGTCCTGACTTTC. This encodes CSPYSPLSSGANVLTF.

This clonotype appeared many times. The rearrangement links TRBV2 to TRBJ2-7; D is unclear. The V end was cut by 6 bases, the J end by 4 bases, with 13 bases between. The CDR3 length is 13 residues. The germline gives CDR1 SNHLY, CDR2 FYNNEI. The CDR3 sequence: CASSRRMEYEQYV. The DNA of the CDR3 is TGTGCCAGCAGCCGAAGAATGGAGTACGAGCAGTACGTC.

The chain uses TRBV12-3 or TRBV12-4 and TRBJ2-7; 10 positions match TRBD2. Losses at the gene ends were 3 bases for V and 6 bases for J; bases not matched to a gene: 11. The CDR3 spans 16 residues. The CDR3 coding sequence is TGTGCCAGCAGTTTCCAGTTCGCTAGCGGGAGCGGCGAGCAGTACTTC. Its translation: CASSFQFASGSGEQYF.

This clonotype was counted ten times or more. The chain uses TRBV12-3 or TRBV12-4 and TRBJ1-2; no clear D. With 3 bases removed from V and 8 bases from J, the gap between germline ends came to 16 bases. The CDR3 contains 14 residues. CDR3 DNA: TGTGCCAGCAGTTTGGCGGACGGTAGTGTGGGCTACACCTTC. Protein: CASSLADGSVGYTF.

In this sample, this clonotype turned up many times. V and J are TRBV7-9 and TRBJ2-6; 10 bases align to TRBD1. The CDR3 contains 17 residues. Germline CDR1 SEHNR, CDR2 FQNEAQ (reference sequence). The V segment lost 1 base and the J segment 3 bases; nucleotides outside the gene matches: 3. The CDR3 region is CASSLGQGASGANVLTF. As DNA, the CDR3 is TGTGCCAGCAGCTTAGGACAGGGGGCGAGTGGGGCCAACGTCCTGACTTTC.

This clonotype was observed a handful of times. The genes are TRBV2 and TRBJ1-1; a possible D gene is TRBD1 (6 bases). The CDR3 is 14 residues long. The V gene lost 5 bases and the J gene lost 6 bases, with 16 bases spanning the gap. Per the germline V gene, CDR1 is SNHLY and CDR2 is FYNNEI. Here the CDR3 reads CASSRTRGVSEAFF. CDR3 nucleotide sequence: TGTGCCAGCAGTAGGACAAGGGGGGTTTCTGAAGCTTTCTTT.

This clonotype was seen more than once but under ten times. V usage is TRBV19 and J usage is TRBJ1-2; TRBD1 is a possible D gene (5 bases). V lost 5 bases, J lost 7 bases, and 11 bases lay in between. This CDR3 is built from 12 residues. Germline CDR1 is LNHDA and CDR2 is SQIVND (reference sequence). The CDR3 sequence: CASSVGALGYTF. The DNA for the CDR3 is TGTGCCAGTAGTGTTGGGGCGCTTGGCTACACCTTC.

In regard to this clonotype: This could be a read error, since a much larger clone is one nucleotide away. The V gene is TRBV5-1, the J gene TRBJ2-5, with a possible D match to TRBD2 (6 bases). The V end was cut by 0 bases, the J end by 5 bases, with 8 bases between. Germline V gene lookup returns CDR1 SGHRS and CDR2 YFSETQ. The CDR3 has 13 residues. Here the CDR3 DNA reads TGCGCCAGCAGCTTGGGGGGGGACGAGACCCAGTACTTC. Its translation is CASSLGGDETQYF.

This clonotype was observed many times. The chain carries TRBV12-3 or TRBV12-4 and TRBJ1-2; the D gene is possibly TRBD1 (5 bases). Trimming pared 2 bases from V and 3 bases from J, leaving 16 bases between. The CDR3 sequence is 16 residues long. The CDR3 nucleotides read TGTGCCAGCAGTTTAAGCGGGGACGTCCTCTACTATGGCTACACCTTC. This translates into CASSLSGDVLYYGYTF.

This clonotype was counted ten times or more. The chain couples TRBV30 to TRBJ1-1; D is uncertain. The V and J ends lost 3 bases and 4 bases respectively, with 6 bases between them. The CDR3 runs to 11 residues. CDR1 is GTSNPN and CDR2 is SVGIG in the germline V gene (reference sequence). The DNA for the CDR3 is TGTGCCTGGAGCCGTACCACTGAAGCTTTCTTT. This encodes CAWSRTTEAFF.

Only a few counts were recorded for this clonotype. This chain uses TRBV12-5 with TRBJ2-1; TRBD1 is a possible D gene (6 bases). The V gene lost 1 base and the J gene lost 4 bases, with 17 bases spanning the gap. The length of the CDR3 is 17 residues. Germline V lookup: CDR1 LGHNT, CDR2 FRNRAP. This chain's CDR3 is CASGLGDTILLYNEQFF. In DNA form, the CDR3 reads TGTGCTAGTGGTTTGGGGGACACAATACTACTATACAATGAGCAGTTCTTC. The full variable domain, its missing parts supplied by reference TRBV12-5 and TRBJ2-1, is DARVTQTPRHKVTEMGQEVTMRCQPILGHNTVFWYRQTMMQGLELLAYFRNRAPLDDSGMPKDRFSAEMPDATLATLKIQPSEPRDSAVYFCASGLGDTILLYNEQFFGPGTRLTVL.

As DNA, the CDR3 is TGCAGTGCTAGAGTAATAGCGGCCACAGATACGCAGTATTTT. It is translated as CSARVIAATDTQYF. This chain joins TRBV20-1 and TRBJ2-3; perhaps TRBD2 as D (6 bases). CDR1 and CDR2 (germline): DFQATT, SNEGSKA (reference sequence). CDR3 size: 14 residues. V was shortened by 1 base and J by 2 bases, with 10 bases between the two germline ends.